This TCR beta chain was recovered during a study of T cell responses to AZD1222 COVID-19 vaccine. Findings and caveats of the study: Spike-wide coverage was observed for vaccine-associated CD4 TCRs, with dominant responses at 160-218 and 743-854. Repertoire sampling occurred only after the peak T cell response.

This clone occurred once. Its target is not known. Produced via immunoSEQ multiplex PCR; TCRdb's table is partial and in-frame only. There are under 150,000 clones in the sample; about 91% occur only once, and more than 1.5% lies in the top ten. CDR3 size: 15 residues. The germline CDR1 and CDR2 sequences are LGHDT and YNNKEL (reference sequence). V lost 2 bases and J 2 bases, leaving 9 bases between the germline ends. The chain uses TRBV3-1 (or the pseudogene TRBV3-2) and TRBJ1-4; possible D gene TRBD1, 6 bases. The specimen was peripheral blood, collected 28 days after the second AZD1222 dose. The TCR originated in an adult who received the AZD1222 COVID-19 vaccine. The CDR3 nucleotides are TGTGCCAGCAGCCAACTACAGGGTACTAATGAAAAACTGTTTTTT. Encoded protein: CASSQLQGTNEKLFF.